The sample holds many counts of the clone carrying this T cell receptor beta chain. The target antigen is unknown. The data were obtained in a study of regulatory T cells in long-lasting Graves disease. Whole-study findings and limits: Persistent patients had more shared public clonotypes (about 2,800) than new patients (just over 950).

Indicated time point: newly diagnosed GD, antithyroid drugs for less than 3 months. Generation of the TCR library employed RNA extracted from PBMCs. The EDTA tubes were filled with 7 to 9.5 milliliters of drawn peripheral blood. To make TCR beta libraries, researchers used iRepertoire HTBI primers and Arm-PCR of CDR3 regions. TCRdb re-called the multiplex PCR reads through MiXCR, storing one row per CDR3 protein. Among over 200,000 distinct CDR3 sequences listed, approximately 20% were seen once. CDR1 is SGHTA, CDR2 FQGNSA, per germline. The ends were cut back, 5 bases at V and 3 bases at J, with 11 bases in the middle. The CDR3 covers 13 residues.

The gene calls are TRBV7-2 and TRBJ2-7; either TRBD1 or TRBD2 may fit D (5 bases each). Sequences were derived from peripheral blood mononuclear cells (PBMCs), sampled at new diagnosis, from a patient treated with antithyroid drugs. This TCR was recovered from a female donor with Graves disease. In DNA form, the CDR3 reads TGTGCCAGCAGCCACCGGGACGGCTACGAGCAGTACTTC. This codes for CASSHRDGYEQYF.